Following are 30 T cell receptor beta chains from one sample sequenced in a study of blood T cell repertoires in COVID-19. The data were produced by immunoSEQ multiplex PCR, yet TCRdb's version contains in-frame clones alone and is incomplete. In the table there are 100,000 or so clones, more than 80% of which are singletons. Sequencing was performed on peripheral blood. These receptor sequences come from a human donor in a cohort sampled during active COVID-19.

The rearrangement links TRBV9 to TRBJ1-1; D is possibly TRBD1 (5 bases). V lost 0 bases, J lost 2 bases, and 11 bases lay in between. CDR1 and CDR2 from the germline V gene are SGDLS and YYNGEE. This CDR3 has 15 residues. Written as DNA, the CDR3 is TGTGCCAGCAGCGTAGCTGGGGCCATTAACACTGAAGCTTTCTTT. Amino acid sequence: CASSVAGAINTEAFF.

This clone was observed a single time. The chain employs TRBV7-2 and TRBJ2-1; 9 nucleotides line up with TRBD2. V was clipped by 7 bases and J by 4 bases; unmatched bases: 5. The CDR3 consists of 14 residues. Germline V lookup: CDR1 SGHTA, CDR2 FQGNSA. CDR3 coding DNA: TGTGCCAGCAACCGTCTAGCGGGGTACAATGAGCAGTTCTTC. Protein: CASNRLAGYNEQFF.

The chain carries TRBV5-1 and TRBJ1-4, with a possible D match to TRBD1 (6 bases). The CDR3 runs 13 residues. CDR1 and CDR2 from the germline V gene are SGHRS and YFSETQ. Trimming took off 5 bases at V and 8 bases at J, with 13 bases between the two ends. The CDR3 region is CASRQGQGEKLFF. Here the CDR3 DNA reads TGCGCCAGCAGGCAGGGCCAGGGGGAAAAACTGTTTTTT.

This clone has a handful of counts. V and J are TRBV30 and TRBJ1-1; 9 bases match TRBD1. There are 14 residues in the CDR3. Germline-derived CDR1 and CDR2 are GTSNPN and SVGIG (reference sequence). V trimming: 5 bases; J trimming: 0 bases; junction bases outside the gene matches: 4. The CDR3 DNA is TGTGCCTGGTACAGGGGGCGGGTGAACACTGAAGCTTTCTTT. Its translation is CAWYRGRVNTEAFF.

The count of this clone is one. The rearrangement joins TRBV5-1 to TRBJ1-3, with a tentative D call TRBD1 (6 bases). Germline V gene lookup returns CDR1 SGHRS and CDR2 YFSETQ. Trimming cost V 0 bases and J 6 bases, with 10 bases left between them. The CDR3 extends over 14 amino acids. CDR3 nucleotides: TGCGCCAGCAGCTTGGGACAGGTGGAAAACACCATATATTTT. Its translation is CASSLGQVENTIYF.

This sequence joins TRBV30 and TRBJ1-5; TRBD1 is a possible D gene (5 bases). The CDR3 spans 14 residues. The V gene lost 0 bases and the J gene lost 4 bases, with 10 bases spanning the gap. CDR1 is GTSNPN and CDR2 is SVGIG in the germline V gene (reference sequence). The CDR3 sequence: CAWSVGRANQPQHF. CDR3 nucleotide sequence: TGTGCCTGGAGTGTGGGCAGGGCGAATCAGCCCCAGCATTTT.

The chain uses TRBV5-1 and TRBJ2-1; D unclear. V was pared by 0 bases and J by 0 bases, with 7 bases between. CDR3 size: 15 residues. Germline CDR1 and CDR2: SGHRS and YFSETQ. CDR3 sequence reads: CASSLEPYSYNEQFF. CDR3 in DNA: TGCGCCAGCAGCTTGGAGCCGTACTCCTACAATGAGCAGTTCTTC. Variable domain in full (rest from reference TRBV5-1 and TRBJ2-1): KAGVTQTPRYLIKTRGQQVTLSCSPISGHRSVSWYQQTPGQGLQFLFEYFSETQRNKGNFPGRFSGRQFSNSRSEMNVSTLELGDSALYLCASSLEPYSYNEQFFGPGTRLTVL.

This sequence joins TRBV3-1 (or the pseudogene TRBV3-2) and TRBJ2-1, with 14 nucleotides matching TRBD2. Germline V gene lookup returns CDR1 LGHDT and CDR2 YNNKEL (reference sequence). The CDR3 is 16 amino acids. J was trimmed by 15 bases and V by 4 bases; bases with no gene match: 14. CDR3 protein: CASSPEGLAGVGYLFF. CDR3 nucleotides: TGTGCCAGCAGCCCAGAGGGACTAGCGGGAGTTGGGTATCTGTTCTTC.

The rearrangement uses TRBV5-4 and TRBJ2-6; 7 bases line up with TRBD2. V was pared by 4 bases and J by 2 bases, with 6 bases of the junction left unmatched. CDR1 and CDR2 (germline): SGHNT, YYREEE (reference sequence). This CDR3 contains 16 residues. In DNA, the CDR3 is TGTGCCAGCAGCCCGCCCAGCGGGGCTGGGGCCAACGTCCTGACTTTC. Translated, it gives CASSPPSGAGANVLTF.

The V call is TRBV4-3, the J call TRBJ1-2, with unresolved D. The V gene's germline CDR1 is LGHNA and CDR2 YSLEER. The CDR3 has 14 residues. V lost 0 bases and J 7 bases, leaving 12 bases between the germline ends. CDR3 DNA sequence: TGCGCCAGCAGCCAAGAGGCAGGTATGAGTGGCTACACCTTC. Translated: CASSQEAGMSGYTF.

V is TRBV6-2 or TRBV6-3 and J is TRBJ1-1, with D uncertain. CDR1 and CDR2 (germline): MNHEY, SVGEGT. Trimming took 5 bases from V and 8 from J, leaving 9 bases between them. The CDR3 extends over 11 amino acids. The CDR3 loop reads CASSTVGEAFF. CDR3 DNA sequence: TGTGCCAGCAGTACCGTCGGGGAAGCTTTCTTT.

The rearrangement uses TRBV24-1 and TRBJ2-7; 10 positions match TRBD1. V gave up 7 bases and J gave up 4 bases; unmatched junction bases: 9. Germline values: CDR1 KGHDR, CDR2 SFDVKD. This CDR3 comprises 15 residues. CDR3 sequence: CATSHFGTGAYEQYF. CDR3 nucleotides: TGTGCCACCAGCCACTTCGGGACAGGGGCTTACGAGCAGTACTTC.

The genes are TRBV7-9 and TRBJ2-2; tentatively, D is TRBD2 (6 bases). The V gene's germline CDR1 is SEHNR and CDR2 FQNEAQ (reference sequence). This CDR3 is built from 15 residues. Trimming cost V 5 bases and J 6 bases, with 16 bases left between them. The CDR3 sequence is CASSPAGSRAGELFF. In DNA form, the CDR3 reads TGTGCCAGCAGCCCGGCGGGGTCCAGGGCCGGGGAGCTGTTTTTT. Drawing the rest from reference TRBV7-9 and TRBJ2-2, the complete variable domain is DTGVSQNPRHKITKRGQNVTFRCDPISEHNRLYWYRQTLGQGPEFLTYFQNEAQLEKSRLLSDRFSAERPKGSFSTLEIQRTEQGDSAMYLCASSPAGSRAGELFFGEGSRLTVL.

The chain has TRBV29-1 and TRBJ2-1, with a possible D match to TRBD2 (5 bases). Germline V gene data show CDR1 as SQVTM and CDR2 as ANQGSEA. V lost 0 bases, J lost 2 bases, and 11 bases lay in between. The CDR3 runs 15 residues. The CDR3 region has the DNA TGCAGCGTTGAAGATCCCTTCGGGGCCTACAATGAGCAGTTCTTC. Protein product: CSVEDPFGAYNEQFF.

CDR3 loop: CASSLGTAADTQYF. The CDR3 nucleotides are TGCGCCAGCAGCTTGGGGACAGCCGCAGATACGCAGTATTTT. This chain connects TRBV5-1 to TRBJ2-3, with a possible D match to TRBD1 (6 bases). The CDR3 totals 14 residues. Germline assignment: CDR1 SGHRS and CDR2 YFSETQ. Trimming pared 0 bases from V and 4 bases from J, leaving 9 bases between.

This clone was counted only a few times. The V call is TRBV15, the J call TRBJ2-2, with a tentative D call TRBD1 (6 bases). The CDR3 is 14 amino acids. V shed 3 bases and J shed 6 bases, with 11 bases lying between them. CDR1 and CDR2 from the germline V gene are LNHNV and YYDKDF (reference sequence). As DNA, the CDR3 is TGTGCCACCAGCAGTCCGAGGGGGTCCGGGGAGCTGTTTTTT. Residues: CATSSPRGSGELFF.

The table lists this clone with a count of one. Compared with germline, one end of the junction differs, possibly owing to a read error. V usage is TRBV7-7 and J usage is TRBJ2-5; D perhaps matches TRBD2 (7 bases). Germline CDR1 SSHAT, CDR2 FNYEAQ (reference sequence). The CDR3 is 15 amino acids. DNA of the CDR3: TGTGCTAGCAGCCGGGGGCGGGGGACCCAAGAGACCCAGTACTTC. It encodes CASSRGRGTQETQYF.

This clone is a singleton in its sample. The chain recombines TRBV18 with TRBJ2-1, with 8 nucleotides matching TRBD1. V lost 3 bases and J lost 8; bases outside the gene matches: 6. CDR1 is KGHSH and CDR2 is LQKENI in the germline V gene. This CDR3 has 14 residues. Written as DNA, the CDR3 is TGTGCCAGCTCACCTCTTGGACAGGGCGATGAGCAGTTCTTC. Protein product: CASSPLGQGDEQFF.

The chain combines TRBV3-1 (or the pseudogene TRBV3-2) with TRBJ1-1; the D gene is possibly TRBD1 (6 bases). Germline values: CDR1 LGHDT, CDR2 YNNKEL (reference sequence). This CDR3 region has 13 residues. V was pared by 4 bases and J by 4 bases, with 10 bases between. The CDR3 sequence is CASSPTGLTEAFF. The CDR3 coding sequence is TGTGCCAGCAGCCCAACAGGGCTCACTGAAGCTTTCTTT.

The chain joins TRBV18 to TRBJ1-1; a weak D match, TRBD1 (5 bases). The germline V and J ends were trimmed by 3 bases and 1 base, with 9 bases remaining between them. The CDR3 contains 14 residues. Germline values: CDR1 KGHSH, CDR2 LQKENI. In DNA form, the CDR3 reads TGTGCCAGCTCACCGTCGGGGGGGAACACTGAAGCTTTCTTT. Amino acid sequence: CASSPSGGNTEAFF.

The chain uses TRBV2 and TRBJ2-6; 10 nucleotides agree with TRBD2. There are 18 residues in the CDR3. V gave up 6 bases and J gave up 0 bases; unmatched junction bases: 8. CDR1 is SNHLY and CDR2 is FYNNEI in the germline V gene. The CDR3 DNA reads as TGTGCCAGCAGCCAAAGGACTAGCGGTTCCTCTGGGGCCAACGTCCTGACTTTC. It translates to CASSQRTSGSSGANVLTF.

This clone was counted a few times. V gene TRBV7-3 combines with J gene TRBJ1-6; D gene uncertain. Germline CDR1 SGHTA, CDR2 FQGTGA. The V end was cut by 3 bases, the J end by 0 bases, with 6 bases between. The CDR3 length is 15 residues. The CDR3 sequence: CASSFGGSYNSPLHF. CDR3 in DNA: TGTGCCAGCAGCTTCGGTGGCTCCTATAATTCACCCCTCCACTTT.

This clone was found once. This chain joins TRBV7-2 and TRBJ1-5; D ambiguous. CDR1 and CDR2 from the germline V gene are SGHTA and FQGNSA. This CDR3 is built from 14 residues. Trimming removed 3 bases from V and 0 bases from J, with 6 bases in between. CDR3: CASSFSSSNQPQHF. For the CDR3, the DNA is TGTGCCAGCAGCTTTTCCAGTAGCAATCAGCCCCAGCATTTT.

The rearrangement joins TRBV9 to TRBJ2-3, with TRBD2 matching over 15 bases. V shed 4 bases, J shed 1 base, and the junction held 4 bases outside the gene matches. The CDR3 spans 17 residues. Germline loops: CDR1 SGDLS, CDR2 YYNGEE. CDR3 sequence reads: CASSFRTSGGGTDTQYF. The CDR3, as DNA: TGTGCCAGCAGCTTTCGGACTAGCGGGGGGGGCACAGATACGCAGTATTTT.

This clone was counted between two and nine times. The chain couples TRBV7-6 to TRBJ2-2, with D perhaps matching TRBD2 (7 bases). The V and J ends lost 3 bases and 6 bases respectively, with 17 bases between them. This CDR3 contains 16 residues. Germline V lookup: CDR1 SGHVS, CDR2 FNYEAQ. CDR3 sequence (DNA): TGTGCCAGCAGCTTGGTTGGGGGGGCAAACGCCGGGGAGCTGTTTTTT. Encoded protein: CASSLVGGANAGELFF. Supplemented by reference TRBV7-6 and TRBJ2-2, the full variable domain reads GAGVSQSPRYKVTKRGQDVALRCDPISGHVSLYWYRQALGQGPEFLTYFNYEAQQDKSGLPNDRFSAERPEGSISTLTIQRTEQRDSAMYRCASSLVGGANAGELFFGEGSRLTVL.

The chain joins TRBV4-2 to TRBJ1-4, with TRBD1 identical over 9 bases. CDR3 length equals 15 residues. Trimming removed 0 bases from V and 11 bases from J; junction bases left unmatched: 7. Germline V CDR1 and CDR2: LGHNA, YNFKEQ. CDR3 region: CASSQDLGQGRKLFF. The CDR3 DNA sequence: TGTGCCAGCAGCCAAGATTTGGGACAGGGACGTAAACTGTTTTTT.

This clone appeared a few times. The chain recombines TRBV5-1 with TRBJ2-3; a possible D gene is TRBD1 (5 bases). V lost 3 bases, J lost 4 bases, and 12 bases lay in between. Germline V gene data show CDR1 as SGHRS and CDR2 as YFSETQ. This CDR3 has 14 amino acids. The CDR3 spells CASSSGLGADTQYF. The CDR3 nucleotides are TGCGCCAGCAGCTCGGGCCTAGGGGCAGATACGCAGTATTTT.

This chain connects TRBV28 to TRBJ2-7; D uncertain. CDR3 length: 13 amino acids. V was pared by 6 bases and J by 3 bases, with 12 bases between. CDR1 and CDR2 (germline): MDHEN, SYDVKM. CDR3 sequence reads: CASSLGLVYEQYF. In DNA, the CDR3 is TGTGCCAGCAGCCTAGGCCTTGTCTACGAGCAGTACTTC.

The chain links TRBV28 to TRBJ2-7; a weak D match, TRBD2 (7 bases). This CDR3 has 13 residues. Looked up from germline, CDR1 is MDHEN and CDR2 is SYDVKM. The ends were cut back, 8 bases at V and 3 bases at J, with 14 bases in the middle. CDR3 coding DNA: TGTGCCAGCTTCGGGGGGCCGTTCTACGAGCAGTACTTC. Residues: CASFGGPFYEQYF.

The genes are TRBV30 and TRBJ2-7; 9 positions agree with TRBD2. This CDR3 has 16 amino acids. With V trimmed by 0 bases and J by 2 bases, 8 bases remained unmatched. Germline V CDR1 and CDR2: GTSNPN, SVGIG (reference sequence). This chain's CDR3 is CAWSVSLAGRTYEQYF. DNA for the CDR3: TGTGCCTGGAGTGTATCGCTAGCGGGGCGAACCTACGAGCAGTACTTC.